This is a list of T cell receptor beta chains from one sample in a study of CD8+ T cells in alopecia areata. Only in-frame clones appear in the TCRdb table, and some are missing; sequencing was by immunoSEQ multiplex PCR. Among roughly 120,000 clones listed, roughly 66% were seen once. Sequencing was done on a sample of CD4+ T cells sorted from blood. The receptor set was obtained from a human donor in good health. The CDR3 runs from the conserved cysteine through the conserved F or W. The D gene is left open where the match is weak. Clone size is stated in some rows and not others, as once, few, many or a class when expanded.

size,V,D,length,J,CDR3,DNA
few,TRBV25-1,TRBD1,15,TRBJ1-1,CASSEGDRGNTEAFF,TGTGCCAGCAGTGAAGGGGACAGGGGGAACACTGAAGCTTTCTTT
once,TRBV7-3,TRBD2,14,TRBJ2-5,CASSRIGRGETQYF,TGTGCCAGCAGCCGTATAGGGCGGGGGGAGACCCAGTACTTC
few,TRBV5-6,.,15,TRBJ2-2,CASSSGTANTGELFF,TGTGCCAGCAGCTCGGGTACGGCGAACACCGGGGAGCTGTTTTTT
.,TRBV28,.,14,TRBJ1-2,CASSGGVERLSYTF,TGTGCCAGCAGTGGGGGGGTAGAACGGTTAAGCTACACCTTC
.,TRBV29-1,.,11,TRBJ2-7,CSVAWGHEQYF,TGCAGCGTCGCCTGGGGCCACGAGCAGTACTTC
.,TRBV6-1,.,11,TRBJ2-7,CASSEGYGQYF,TGTGCCAGCAGTGAAGGCTACGGACAGTACTTC
.,TRBV29-1,.,16,TRBJ2-6,CSVGGAVSSGANVLTF,TGCAGCGTTGGAGGGGCAGTAAGCTCTGGGGCCAACGTCCTGACTTTC
.,TRBV29-1,TRBD1,20,TRBJ1-2,CSVEEWPTTTRQGWVYGYTF,TGCAGCGTTGAAGAATGGCCCACCACCACTCGACAGGGATGGGTATATGGCTACACCTTC
.,TRBV30,.,16,TRBJ2-2,CAWRGGGAPRTGELFF,TGTGCCTGGAGAGGAGGGGGGGCCCCTCGGACCGGGGAGCTGTTTTTT
.,TRBV29-1,.,14,TRBJ1-1,CSVGRGGWGTEAFF,TGCAGCGTTGGTCGTGGGGGCTGGGGCACTGAAGCTTTCTTT
.,TRBV9,.,13,TRBJ2-5,CASSVAGQETQYF,TGTGCCAGCAGCGTAGCAGGTCAAGAGACCCAGTACTTC
.,TRBV19,.,13,TRBJ2-5,CASSNDRQETQYF,TGTGCCAGTAGTAACGACCGGCAAGAGACCCAGTACTTC
.,TRBV29-1,.,16,TRBJ2-6,CSVVGNSPSGANVLTF,TGCAGCGTTGTAGGTAACAGTCCATCTGGGGCCAACGTCCTGACTTTC
.,TRBV7-3,.,13,TRBJ1-1,CASSNNGNTEAFF,TGTGCCAGCAGTAACAACGGAAACACTGAAGCTTTCTTT
.,TRBV4-1,TRBD1,14,TRBJ1-6,CASSQDDRDSPLHF,TGCGCCAGCAGCCAAGACGACAGGGATTCACCCCTCCACTTT
.,TRBV29-1,TRBD1,12,TRBJ2-1,CSGTGGPNEQFF,TGCAGCGGAACAGGGGGCCCCAATGAGCAGTTCTTC
.,TRBV7-9,.,14,TRBJ2-5,CASSPFRGGETQYF,TGTGCCAGCAGCCCCTTCCGGGGCGGGGAGACCCAGTACTTC
.,TRBV4-1,.,14,TRBJ1-1,CASSQFPGPTEAFF,TGCGCCAGCAGCCAATTTCCAGGCCCCACTGAAGCTTTCTTT
.,TRBV4-1,.,15,TRBJ2-4,CASSQVGDMGNIQYF,TGCGCCAGCAGCCAAGTCGGGGACATGGGGAACATTCAGTACTTC
.,TRBV9,TRBD1,15,TRBJ1-5,CASSAGQSSNQPQHF,TGTGCCAGCAGCGCGGGACAGTCTTCCAATCAGCCCCAGCATTTT
.,TRBV29-1,TRBD2,12,TRBJ2-7,CSVDGGAYEQYF,TGCAGCGTTGACGGGGGGGCCTACGAGCAGTACTTC
.,TRBV4-1,TRBD2,16,TRBJ2-1,CASSRSGGLAGNEQFF,TGCGCCAGCAGCCGGAGTGGGGGACTAGCTGGCAATGAGCAGTTCTTC
.,TRBV29-1,.,14,TRBJ2-1,CSVVAGGRNNEQFF,TGCAGCGTTGTCGCCGGAGGCAGAAACAATGAGCAGTTCTTC
.,TRBV29-1,TRBD2,15,TRBJ2-5,CSVSGLAGGSETQYF,TGCAGCGTTTCGGGTCTAGCGGGTGGTTCGGAGACCCAGTACTTC
.,TRBV4-1,.,17,TRBJ2-6,CASSRSEGGSGANVLTF,TGCGCCAGCAGCCGTTCGGAGGGCGGTTCTGGGGCCAACGTCCTGACTTTC
.,TRBV11-2,.,11,TRBJ2-5,CASSEGVTQYF,TGTGCCAGCAGCGAAGGGGTGACCCAGTACTTC
once,TRBV30,TRBD2,15,TRBJ2-3,CAWSPGGLAHDTQYF,TGTGCCTGGAGTCCGGGGGGACTAGCACACGATACGCAGTATTTT
.,TRBV10-3,.,14,TRBJ1-5,CAISEGTRNQPQHF,TGTGCCATCAGCGAGGGAACTCGCAATCAGCCCCAGCATTTT
.,TRBV2,.,14,TRBJ2-3,CASRMRDLTDTQYF,TGTGCCAGCCGGATGCGAGACCTCACAGATACGCAGTATTTT
.,TRBV4-1,TRBD2,21,TRBJ2-6,CASSHEGLAGGTISGANVLTF,TGCGCCAGCAGCCATGAAGGACTAGCGGGGGGAACCATCTCTGGGGCCAACGTCCTGACTTTC
.,TRBV29-1,TRBD1,15,TRBJ1-1,CSVELFQGGRAEAFF,TGCAGCGTTGAACTTTTTCAGGGGGGGAGAGCTGAAGCTTTCTTT
.,TRBV7-2,.,16,TRBJ2-3,CASSSPEVPITDTQYF,TGTGCCAGCAGCTCCCCGGAGGTCCCGATCACAGATACGCAGTATTTT
.,TRBV5-4,TRBD1,13,TRBJ2-7,CASSKDRVYEQYF,TGTGCCAGCAGCAAGGACAGGGTCTACGAGCAGTACTTC
.,TRBV19,.,15,TRBJ1-5,CASSPHGTKDQPQHF,TGTGCCAGTAGTCCACACGGGACTAAAGATCAGCCCCAGCATTTT
.,TRBV2,TRBD1,13,TRBJ1-2,CASKPAGGTGYTF,TGTGCCAGCAAACCCGCAGGGGGGACTGGCTACACCTTC
.,TRBV28,.,12,TRBJ2-7,CASSWDGYEQYF,TGTGCCAGCAGCTGGGACGGCTACGAGCAGTACTTC
.,TRBV30,.,13,TRBJ1-2,CAWSTGGLNGYTF,TGTGCCTGGAGCACCGGGGGGTTAAATGGCTACACCTTC
.,TRBV4-1,TRBD1,16,TRBJ1-1,CASSPGQGILNTEAFF,TGCGCCAGCAGCCCCGGACAGGGAATCTTGAACACTGAAGCTTTCTTT
.,TRBV27,.,14,TRBJ1-3,CASRRGGSGNTIYF,TGTGCCAGCAGGAGGGGAGGGTCAGGAAACACCATATATTTT
.,TRBV11-2,.,12,TRBJ2-1,CASSREGNEQFF,TGTGCCAGCAGCCGAGAGGGAAATGAGCAGTTCTTC
few,TRBV6-6,.,13,TRBJ2-7,CASRGDGSYEQYF,TGTGCCAGCAGGGGGGACGGATCCTACGAGCAGTACTTC